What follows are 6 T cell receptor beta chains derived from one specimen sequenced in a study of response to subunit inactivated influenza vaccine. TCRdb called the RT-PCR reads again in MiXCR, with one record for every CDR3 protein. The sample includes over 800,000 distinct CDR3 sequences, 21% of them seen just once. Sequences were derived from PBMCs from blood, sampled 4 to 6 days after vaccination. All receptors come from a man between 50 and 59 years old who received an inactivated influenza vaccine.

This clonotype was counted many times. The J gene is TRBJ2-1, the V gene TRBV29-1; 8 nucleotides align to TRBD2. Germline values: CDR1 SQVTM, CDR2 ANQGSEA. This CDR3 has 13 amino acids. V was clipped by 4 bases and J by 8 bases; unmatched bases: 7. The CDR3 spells CSVAGGYGDEQFF. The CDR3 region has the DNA TGCAGCGTTGCGGGGGGGTATGGAGATGAGCAGTTCTTC.

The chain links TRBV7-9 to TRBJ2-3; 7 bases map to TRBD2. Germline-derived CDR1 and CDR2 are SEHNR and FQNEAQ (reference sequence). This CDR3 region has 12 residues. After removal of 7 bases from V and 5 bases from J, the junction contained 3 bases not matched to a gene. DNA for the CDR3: TGTGCCAGCACCCGGGAGGTAGATACGCAGTATTTT. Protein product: CASTREVDTQYF.

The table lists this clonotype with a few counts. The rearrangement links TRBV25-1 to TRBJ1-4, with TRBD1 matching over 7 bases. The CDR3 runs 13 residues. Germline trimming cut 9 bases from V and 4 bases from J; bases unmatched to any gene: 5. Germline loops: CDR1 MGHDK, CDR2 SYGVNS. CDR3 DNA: TGTGCCAGTGCGGGACAGAATAATGAAAAACTGTTTTTT. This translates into CASAGQNNEKLFF.

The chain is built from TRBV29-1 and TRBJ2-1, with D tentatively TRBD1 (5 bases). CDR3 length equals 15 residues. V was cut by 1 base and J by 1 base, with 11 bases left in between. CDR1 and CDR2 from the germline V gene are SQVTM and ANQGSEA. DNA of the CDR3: TGCAGCGTTGAAGGGACAAGCAAATCCTACAATGAGCAGTTCTTC. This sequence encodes CSVEGTSKSYNEQFF.

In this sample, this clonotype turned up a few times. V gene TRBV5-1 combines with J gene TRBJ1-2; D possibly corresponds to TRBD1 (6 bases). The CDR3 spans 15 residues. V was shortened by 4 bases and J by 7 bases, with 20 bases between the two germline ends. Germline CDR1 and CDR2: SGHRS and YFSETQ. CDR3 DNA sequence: TGCGCCAGCAGCGGGGGGACAACCCGGGATGGTGGCTACACCTTC. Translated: CASSGGTTRDGGYTF.

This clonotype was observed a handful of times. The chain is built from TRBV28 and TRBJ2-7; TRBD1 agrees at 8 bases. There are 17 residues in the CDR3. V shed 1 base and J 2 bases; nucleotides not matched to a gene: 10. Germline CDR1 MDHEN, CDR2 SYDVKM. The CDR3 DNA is TGTGCCAGCAGTTTATACCCCGGGACAGGAACGACCTACGAGCAGTACTTC. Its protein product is CASSLYPGTGTTYEQYF.